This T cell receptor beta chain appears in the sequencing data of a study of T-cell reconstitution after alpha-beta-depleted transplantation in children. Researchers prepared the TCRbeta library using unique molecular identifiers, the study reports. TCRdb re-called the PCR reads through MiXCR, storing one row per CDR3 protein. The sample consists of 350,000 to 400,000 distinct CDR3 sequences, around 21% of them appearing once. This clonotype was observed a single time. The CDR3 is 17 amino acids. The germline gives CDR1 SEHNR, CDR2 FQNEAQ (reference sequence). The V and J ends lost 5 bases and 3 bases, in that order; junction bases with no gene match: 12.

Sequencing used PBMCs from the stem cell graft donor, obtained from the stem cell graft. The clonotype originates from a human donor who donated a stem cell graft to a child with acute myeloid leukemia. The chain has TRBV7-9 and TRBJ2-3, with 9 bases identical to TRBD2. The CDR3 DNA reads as TGTGCCAGCAGCCTATGGTTAGCGGGAGCTACGACAGATACGCAGTATTTT. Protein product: CASSLWLAGATTDTQYF.